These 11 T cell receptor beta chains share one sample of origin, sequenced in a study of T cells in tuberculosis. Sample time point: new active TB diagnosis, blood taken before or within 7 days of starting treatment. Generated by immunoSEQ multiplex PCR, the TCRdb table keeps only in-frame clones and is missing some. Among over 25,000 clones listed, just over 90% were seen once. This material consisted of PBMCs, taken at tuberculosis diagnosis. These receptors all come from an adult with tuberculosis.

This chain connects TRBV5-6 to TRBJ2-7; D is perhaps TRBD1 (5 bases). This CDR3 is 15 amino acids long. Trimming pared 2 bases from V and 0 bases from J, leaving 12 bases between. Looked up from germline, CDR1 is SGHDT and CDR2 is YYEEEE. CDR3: CASSFDPQGSYEQYF. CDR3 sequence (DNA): TGTGCCAGCAGCTTCGACCCCCAGGGCTCCTACGAGCAGTACTTC.

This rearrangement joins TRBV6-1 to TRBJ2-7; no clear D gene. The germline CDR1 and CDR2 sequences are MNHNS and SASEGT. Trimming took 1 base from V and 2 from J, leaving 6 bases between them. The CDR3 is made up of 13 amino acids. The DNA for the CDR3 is TGTGCCAGCAGTGAAGGGTCTACCTACGAGCAGTACTTC. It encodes CASSEGSTYEQYF.

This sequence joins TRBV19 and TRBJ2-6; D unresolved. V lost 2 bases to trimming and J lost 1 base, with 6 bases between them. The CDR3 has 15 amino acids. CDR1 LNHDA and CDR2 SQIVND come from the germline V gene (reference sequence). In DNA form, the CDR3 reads TGTGCCAGTAGTATATATGTATCTGGGGCCAACGTCCTGACTTTC. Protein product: CASSIYVSGANVLTF.

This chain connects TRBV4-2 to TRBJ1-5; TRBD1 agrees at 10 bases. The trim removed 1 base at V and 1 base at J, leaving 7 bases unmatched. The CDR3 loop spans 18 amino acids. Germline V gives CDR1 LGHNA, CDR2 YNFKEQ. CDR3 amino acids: CASSQVPGQGFSNQPQHF. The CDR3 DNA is TGTGCCAGCAGCCAAGTCCCGGGACAGGGGTTCAGCAATCAGCCCCAGCATTTT.

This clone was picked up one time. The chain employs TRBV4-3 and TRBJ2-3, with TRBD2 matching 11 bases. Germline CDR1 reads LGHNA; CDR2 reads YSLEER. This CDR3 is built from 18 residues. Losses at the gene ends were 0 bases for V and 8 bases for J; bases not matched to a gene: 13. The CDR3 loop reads CASSQDLFMASGGPTQYF. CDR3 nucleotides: TGCGCCAGCAGCCAAGATTTATTCATGGCTAGCGGGGGGCCTACGCAGTATTTT.

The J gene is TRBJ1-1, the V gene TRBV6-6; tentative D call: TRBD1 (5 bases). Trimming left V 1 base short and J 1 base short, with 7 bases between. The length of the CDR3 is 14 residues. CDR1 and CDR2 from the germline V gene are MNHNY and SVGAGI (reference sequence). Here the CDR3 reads CASSYFQGNTEAFF. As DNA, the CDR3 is TGTGCCAGCAGTTACTTTCAGGGGAACACTGAAGCTTTCTTT.

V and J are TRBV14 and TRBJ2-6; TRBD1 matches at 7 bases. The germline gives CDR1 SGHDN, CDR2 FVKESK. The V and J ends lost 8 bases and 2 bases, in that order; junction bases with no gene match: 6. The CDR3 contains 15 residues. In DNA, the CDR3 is TGTGCCAGCGGGGGCAGGGGGACTGGGGCCAACGTCCTGACTTTC. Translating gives CASGGRGTGANVLTF.

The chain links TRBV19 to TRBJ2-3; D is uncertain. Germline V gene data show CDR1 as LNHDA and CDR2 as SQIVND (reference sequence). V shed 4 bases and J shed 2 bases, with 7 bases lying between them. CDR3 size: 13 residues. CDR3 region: CASSTPTTDTQYF. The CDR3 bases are TGTGCCAGTAGTACACCTACCACAGATACGCAGTATTTT.

CDR3 sequence reads: CASSPGSFSGNTIYF. The DNA of the CDR3 is TGTGCCAGCAGCCCCGGGAGTTTCTCTGGAAACACCATATATTTT. This chain joins TRBV9 and TRBJ1-3, with D hard to call. CDR3 size: 15 residues. CDR1 is SGDLS, CDR2 YYNGEE, per germline. V was cut by 4 bases and J by 0 bases, with 11 bases left in between.

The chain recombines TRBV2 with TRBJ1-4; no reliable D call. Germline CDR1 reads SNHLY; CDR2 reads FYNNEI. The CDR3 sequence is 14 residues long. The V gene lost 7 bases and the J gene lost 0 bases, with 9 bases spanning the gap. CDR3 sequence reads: CASTQESTNEKLFF. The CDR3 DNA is TGTGCCAGCACCCAAGAGTCAACTAATGAAAAACTGTTTTTT.

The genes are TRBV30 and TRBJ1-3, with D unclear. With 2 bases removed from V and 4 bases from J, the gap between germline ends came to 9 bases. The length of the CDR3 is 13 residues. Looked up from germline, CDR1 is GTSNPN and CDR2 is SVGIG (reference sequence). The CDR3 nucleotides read TGTGCCTGGAGTCCCGAGAGAGGAAACACCATATATTTT. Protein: CAWSPERGNTIYF.